Each of the 9 T cell receptor beta chains below was sequenced from the same sample in a study of OX40 agonist ivuxolimab in advanced cancers. TCRdb's table, derived via immunoSEQ multiplex PCR, lists solely in-frame clones and lacks some. The sample records about 6,200 clones, roughly four fifths being singletons. This sample comprised CD4+ or CD8+ T cells sorted from blood, obtained in a trial of the OX40 agonist ivuxolimab. These receptors were obtained from an adult with an advanced solid tumor such as melanoma, head and neck, liver or kidney cancer.

The rearrangement uses TRBV7-9 and TRBJ2-3; TRBD2 might be the D (7 bases). The CDR3 loop spans 16 amino acids. The germline gives CDR1 SEHNR, CDR2 FQNEAQ (reference sequence). Trimming shortened V by 7 bases and J by 2 bases, and 19 bases separated the two germline ends. The CDR3 nucleotides are TGTGCCAGCACCCCCGGGGGGACAACCTACACAGATACGCAGTATTTT. It codes for CASTPGGTTYTDTQYF.

This sequence joins TRBV5-1 and TRBJ2-1; TRBD2 matches 8 bases. CDR1 SGHRS and CDR2 YFSETQ come from the germline V gene. This CDR3 is built from 15 residues. V trimming: 0 bases; J trimming: 6 bases; junction bases outside the gene matches: 5. The DNA for the CDR3 is TGCGCCAGCAGCTTGGCTTTAGCGGGAACCAATGAGCAGTTCTTC. Protein sequence: CASSLALAGTNEQFF. Full variable domain (outside the CDR3, taken from reference TRBV5-1 and TRBJ2-1): KAGVTQTPRYLIKTRGQQVTLSCSPISGHRSVSWYQQTPGQGLQFLFEYFSETQRNKGNFPGRFSGRQFSNSRSEMNVSTLELGDSALYLCASSLALAGTNEQFFGPGTRLTVL.

This clone was detected once. The rearrangement joins TRBV7-6 to TRBJ2-5; 10 nucleotides agree with TRBD1. This CDR3 has 16 residues. V lost 5 bases to trimming and J lost 6 bases; unmatched junction nucleotides: 12. Germline values: CDR1 SGHVS, CDR2 FNYEAQ. CDR3 sequence (DNA): TGTGCCAGCAGCCTAAGGACAGGGGGGGGACGTAAGACCCAGTACTTC. This translates into CASSLRTGGGRKTQYF.

This sequence joins TRBV11-2 and TRBJ2-3; no clear D. This CDR3 spans 12 amino acids. Between the trimmed V and J ends, which lost 6 bases and 0 bases, there was a span of 4 bases. In germline, CDR1 is SGHAT, CDR2 FQNNGV. CDR3 region: CASRASTDTQYF. The CDR3 DNA reads TGTGCCAGCAGAGCTAGCACAGATACGCAGTATTTT.

The CDR3 region has the DNA TGCGCCAGCAGCGGGGGGGATTCCTACGAGCAGTACTTC. Protein: CASSGGDSYEQYF. The rearrangement joins TRBV10-2 to TRBJ2-7, with 8 bases fitting TRBD2. The CDR3 runs 13 residues. From germline, CDR1 is WSHSY and CDR2 SAAADI. J gave up 1 base and V 6 bases, and 2 bases lay outside the gene matches.

On this clone: This sample includes further DNA sequences coding for the same CDR3. The V call is TRBV6-1, the J call TRBJ1-5; a weak D match, TRBD1 (6 bases). There are 15 residues in the CDR3. Germline V CDR1 and CDR2: MNHNS, SASEGT. The germline V and J ends were trimmed by 6 bases and 0 bases, with 12 bases remaining between them. The CDR3 here is CASSGRQDSNQPQHF. The CDR3 DNA is TGTGCCAGCAGCGGGAGACAGGATAGCAATCAGCCCCAGCATTTT.

The chain recombines TRBV9 with TRBJ2-2; D is undetermined. Germline assignment: CDR1 SGDLS and CDR2 YYNGEE. CDR3 size: 12 residues. The V gene lost 5 bases and the J gene lost 2 bases, with 4 bases spanning the gap. This CDR3 is CASRSNTGELFF. CDR3 sequence (DNA): TGTGCCAGCAGGAGCAACACCGGGGAGCTGTTTTTT.

V is TRBV6-5 and J is TRBJ2-7; tentatively, D is TRBD1 (6 bases). The V gene's germline CDR1 is MNHEY and CDR2 SVGAGI. Trimming cost V 6 bases and J 4 bases, with 13 bases left between them. This CDR3 is built from 13 residues. CDR3 sequence: CASSLGRGYEQYF. CDR3 sequence (DNA): TGTGCCAGCAGCCTAGGCAGGGGATACGAGCAGTACTTC.

This clone was detected a few times. This chain joins TRBV9 and TRBJ2-2; 8 bases line up with TRBD1. Germline lookup yields CDR1 SGDLS and CDR2 YYNGEE. CDR3 length equals 16 residues. V dropped 3 bases and J dropped 3; count of bases not matched to a gene: 7. The CDR3 DNA sequence: TGTGCCAGCAGCGCGAACGGACAGGGTTACACCGGGGAGCTGTTTTTT. Amino acid sequence: CASSANGQGYTGELFF.